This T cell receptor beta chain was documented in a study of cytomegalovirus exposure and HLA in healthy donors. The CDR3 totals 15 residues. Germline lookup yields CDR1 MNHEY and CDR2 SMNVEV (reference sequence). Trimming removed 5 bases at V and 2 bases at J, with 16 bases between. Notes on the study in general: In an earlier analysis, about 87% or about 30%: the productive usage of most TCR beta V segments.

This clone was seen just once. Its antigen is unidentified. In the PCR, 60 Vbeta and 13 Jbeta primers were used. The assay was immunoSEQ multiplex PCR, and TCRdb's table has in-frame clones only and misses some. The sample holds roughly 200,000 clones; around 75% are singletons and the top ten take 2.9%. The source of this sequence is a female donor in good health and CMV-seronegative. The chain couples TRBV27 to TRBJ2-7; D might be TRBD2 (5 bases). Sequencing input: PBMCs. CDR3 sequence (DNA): TGTGCCAGCAGTGTGGGCGCGCGGGCTACCTACGAGCAGTACTTC. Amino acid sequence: CASSVGARATYEQYF.